This T cell receptor (beta chain) was obtained from a study of blood T cells in healthy people across ages. Findings and caveats of the study: Strongly correlated with naive T cell percentage was TCR beta diversity.

CDR3 length: 14 residues. The germline V gene encodes CDR1 MDHEN and CDR2 SYDVKM. Notes on this clonotype: Its matching antigen is unknown. The junction differs from germline at one of its ends, possibly a read error.

A J-beta primer mix and a sample-barcoded 5' primer were used in a second PCR of about 6 to 12 cycles. TCRdb re-derived calls from the 5' RACE reads in MiXCR, one entry per CDR3 protein. Found here are 1 million or so distinct CDR3 sequences, about 25% of them singletons; the top ten hold around 0.75%. The sample also formed part of further work on T cells of mothers and their children. That study adds: Per child, around 2.7 million TCR beta CDR3 reads were obtained, against over 9.5 million per mother. Thymic selection shapes TCR recombination output in related pairs, and it does so similarly in unrelated pairs.

The gene calls are TRBV28 and TRBJ1-1; 7 bases match TRBD1. The sequence was collected from a girl aged 2 to 10 in good health. The sample was blood. The CDR3 sequence is CASSSGQLNTEALF. The CDR3 nucleotides are TGTGCCAGCAGTTCGGGACAGCTAAACACTGAAGCTCTCTTT.